This TCR beta chain derives from a study of glioma-infiltrating T cells. On this clonotype itself: A much larger clone is a single base away; this may be a read error. Given the absence of the conserved phenylalanine or tryptophan at the CDR3 end, a read error is likely.

The iRepertoire nested amplicon-rescue multiplex PCR amplified TCR alpha and beta CDR3s from RNA. One-step reverse transcription and amplification started from around 100-400 ng of tissue mRNA or PBMC total RNA. In TCRdb, the multiplex PCR reads were re-called with MiXCR into one record per CDR3 protein. The sample lists about 180,000 distinct CDR3 sequences, around 40% occurring once. Looked up from germline, CDR1 is DFQATT and CDR2 is SNEGSKA (reference sequence). The V gene end was trimmed by 3 bases and the J gene end by 3 bases; junction bases not matched to a gene: 2. This CDR3 comprises 13 residues.

The sequence was collected from a human donor with low-grade glioma or glioblastoma, undergoing nonglioma brain surgery, or in good health (not recorded which). The chain has TRBV20-1 and TRBJ1-5, with 7 bases fitting TRBD1. Sample: glioma tissue, nonneoplastic brain tissue, or PBMCs (not recorded which). The CDR3 DNA sequence: TGCAGTGCTAGCGGGACAGTCAATCAGCCCCAGCATCTT. Translated: CSASGTVNQPQHL.